This is a list of T cell receptor beta chains from one sample in a study of beta chain features in type 1 diabetes. TCRdb keeps only in-frame clones here, not all; method: immunoSEQ multiplex PCR. The sample has roughly 330,000 clones, approximately 11% seen once; the top ten hold around 0.015%. Material: naive CD4+ T cells from blood. These receptors originate from a woman aged 25-40 years in good health. CDR3s include the opening cysteine and the closing phenylalanine or tryptophan. The D gene is left open where the match is weak. Rows may omit the clone size; those that give it use once, few, many or a size class.

d_call: .; v_call: TRBV29-1; j_call: TRBJ2-3; clone_size: .; cdr3_nt: TGCAGCGTTGAAGGGAGGACCACAGATACGCAGTATTTT; cdr3_aa: CSVEGRTTDTQYF
d_call: TRBD2; v_call: TRBV7-3; j_call: TRBJ2-3; clone_size: .; cdr3_nt: TGTGCCAGCAGCTTAGGGATAGCGGGAGCTCGCACAGATACGCAGTATTTT; cdr3_aa: CASSLGIAGARTDTQYF
d_call: .; v_call: TRBV6-5; j_call: TRBJ2-1; clone_size: once; cdr3_nt: TGTGCCAGCAGTTATATGGGGAGGAATGAGCAGTTCTTC; cdr3_aa: CASSYMGRNEQFF
d_call: TRBD2; v_call: TRBV5-4; j_call: TRBJ2-2; clone_size: few; cdr3_nt: TGTGCCAGCAGCCTGGGGTCCGGGCGGGGGACCGGGGAGCTGTTTTTT; cdr3_aa: CASSLGSGRGTGELFF
d_call: TRBD2; v_call: TRBV6-1; j_call: TRBJ2-6; clone_size: .; cdr3_nt: TGTGCCAGCAGTGACCTCCCGGGGGGGACCCCTATCTCTGGGGCCAACGTCCTGACTTTC; cdr3_aa: CASSDLPGGTPISGANVLTF
d_call: .; v_call: TRBV30; j_call: TRBJ1-1; clone_size: few; cdr3_nt: TGTGCCTGGAGAGCACTTTCGAACTGGAACACTGAAGCTTTCTTT; cdr3_aa: CAWRALSNWNTEAFF
d_call: .; v_call: TRBV7-9; j_call: TRBJ2-5; clone_size: few; cdr3_nt: TGTGCCAGCAGGTCAGCCGGGGAAGAGACCCAGTACTTC; cdr3_aa: CASRSAGEETQYF
d_call: TRBD2; v_call: TRBV7-2; j_call: TRBJ2-5; clone_size: few; cdr3_nt: TGTGCCAGCAGCCTACACTTCAGCGGGAGCTGGGAGACCCAGTACTTC; cdr3_aa: CASSLHFSGSWETQYF
d_call: .; v_call: TRBV14; j_call: TRBJ2-2; clone_size: few; cdr3_nt: TGTGCCAGCAGCCCCCAGACAATAAACACCGGGGAGCTGTTTTTT; cdr3_aa: CASSPQTINTGELFF
d_call: .; v_call: TRBV4-3; j_call: TRBJ2-3; clone_size: .; cdr3_nt: TGCGCCAGCAGCCCCTTCCGAGGGGGGGGGAGCACAGATACGCAGTATTTT; cdr3_aa: CASSPFRGGGSTDTQYF
d_call: TRBD2; v_call: TRBV7-2; j_call: TRBJ2-5; clone_size: .; cdr3_nt: TGTGCCAGCAGCTTAGCGGGTAGCGGGGTAGAGACCCAGTACTTC; cdr3_aa: CASSLAGSGVETQYF
d_call: .; v_call: TRBV27; j_call: TRBJ2-1; clone_size: .; cdr3_nt: TGTGCCAGCAGTTTAGCGGGGAGAGAGCAGTTCTTC; cdr3_aa: CASSLAGREQFF
d_call: TRBD2; v_call: TRBV7-9; j_call: TRBJ2-1; clone_size: few; cdr3_nt: TGTGCCAGCAGTTCTAGCGGGAGCCCCAATGAGCAGTTCTTC; cdr3_aa: CASSSSGSPNEQFF
d_call: TRBD2; v_call: TRBV28; j_call: TRBJ2-7; clone_size: few; cdr3_nt: TGTGCCAGCATCGGGACTAGCGGGAGGGCTGCCTACGAGCAGTACTTC; cdr3_aa: CASIGTSGRAAYEQYF
d_call: .; v_call: TRBV30; j_call: TRBJ1-5; clone_size: .; cdr3_nt: TGTGCCTGGAGTGTAGGAGGCAATCAGCCCCAGCATTTT; cdr3_aa: CAWSVGGNQPQHF
d_call: .; v_call: TRBV7-9; j_call: TRBJ2-4; clone_size: .; cdr3_nt: TGTGCCAGCAGCTTTGCTAGCGATCCCTCGTCTCAGTACTTC; cdr3_aa: CASSFASDPSSQYF
d_call: .; v_call: TRBV5-6; j_call: TRBJ2-7; clone_size: .; cdr3_nt: TGTGCCAGCAGCTCACACTACGAGCAGTACTTC; cdr3_aa: CASSSHYEQYF
d_call: .; v_call: TRBV7-2; j_call: TRBJ2-7; clone_size: .; cdr3_nt: TGTGCCAGCAGCTATACAGGAGTCCCTTACTTC; cdr3_aa: CASSYTGVPYF
d_call: TRBD2; v_call: TRBV14; j_call: TRBJ2-1; clone_size: .; cdr3_nt: TGTGCCAGCAGCAGCGGACTAGCGGGAGACGATGAGCAGTTCTTC; cdr3_aa: CASSSGLAGDDEQFF
d_call: TRBD1; v_call: TRBV18; j_call: TRBJ2-1; clone_size: .; cdr3_nt: TGTGCCAGCTCACCCTTGGGACAGGGTAACGCTGAGCAGTTCTTC; cdr3_aa: CASSPLGQGNAEQFF
d_call: TRBD1; v_call: TRBV7-9; j_call: TRBJ1-4; clone_size: .; cdr3_nt: TGTGCCAGCAGCAAGGACAGGGTAGGAGAAAAACTGTTTTTT; cdr3_aa: CASSKDRVGEKLFF
d_call: TRBD2; v_call: TRBV19; j_call: TRBJ2-3; clone_size: .; cdr3_nt: TGTGCCAGTAGTCCCTTACTAGCGGGAGCAGATACGCAGTATTTT; cdr3_aa: CASSPLLAGADTQYF
d_call: .; v_call: TRBV2; j_call: TRBJ2-2; clone_size: .; cdr3_nt: TGTGCCAGCATAACAGGGCCCGGCACCGGGGAGCTGTTTTTT; cdr3_aa: CASITGPGTGELFF
d_call: .; v_call: TRBV11-2; j_call: TRBJ1-5; clone_size: .; cdr3_nt: TGTGCCAGCAGCTTACGTAGCAATCAGCCCCAGCATTTT; cdr3_aa: CASSLRSNQPQHF
d_call: TRBD2; v_call: TRBV5-6; j_call: TRBJ2-1; clone_size: few; cdr3_nt: TGTGCCAGCAGCGCAGTGACTAGCGGGAGGCTCAATGAGCAGTTCTTC; cdr3_aa: CASSAVTSGRLNEQFF
d_call: .; v_call: TRBV6-6; j_call: TRBJ2-5; clone_size: few; cdr3_nt: TGTGCCAGCAGTTACAGGGGCCGGGAGACCCAGTACTTC; cdr3_aa: CASSYRGRETQYF
d_call: .; v_call: TRBV19; j_call: TRBJ1-5; clone_size: few; cdr3_nt: TGTGCCAGTAGTCCTCCAAGCTCGTGGACAACCAATCAGCCCCAGCATTTT; cdr3_aa: CASSPPSSWTTNQPQHF
d_call: TRBD2; v_call: TRBV7-3; j_call: TRBJ2-1; clone_size: .; cdr3_nt: TGTGCCAGCAGCTTAAGTGGCGGGAGGCAATATGAGCAGTTCTTC; cdr3_aa: CASSLSGGRQYEQFF
d_call: .; v_call: TRBV29-1; j_call: TRBJ2-5; clone_size: few; cdr3_nt: TGCAGCGTAACTAGGGATCGGATGTCAGAGACCCAGTACTTC; cdr3_aa: CSVTRDRMSETQYF
d_call: .; v_call: TRBV30; j_call: TRBJ2-7; clone_size: .; cdr3_nt: TGTGCCTGGAGTTCCGCAGACGAGCAGTACTTC; cdr3_aa: CAWSSADEQYF
d_call: .; v_call: TRBV6-4; j_call: TRBJ1-2; clone_size: .; cdr3_nt: TGTGCCAGCAGTGGAGGATACGGCTACACCTTC; cdr3_aa: CASSGGYGYTF
d_call: TRBD1; v_call: TRBV28; j_call: TRBJ1-1; clone_size: .; cdr3_nt: TGTGCCAGCAGTACGACAGGGGGGAACACTGAAGCTTTCTTT; cdr3_aa: CASSTTGGNTEAFF
d_call: .; v_call: TRBV15; j_call: TRBJ2-5; clone_size: .; cdr3_nt: TGTGCCACCAGCAGAGATGGCAGTAAAGAGACCCAGTACTTC; cdr3_aa: CATSRDGSKETQYF
d_call: .; v_call: TRBV7-2; j_call: TRBJ2-5; clone_size: few; cdr3_nt: TGTGCCAGCAGCTTACAGGCAGGGCGAGAAGAGACCCAGTACTTC; cdr3_aa: CASSLQAGREETQYF
d_call: TRBD2; v_call: TRBV7-2; j_call: TRBJ2-1; clone_size: .; cdr3_nt: TGTGCCAGCAGCCCCAGGACTAGCGCGGCTGAGCAGTTCTTC; cdr3_aa: CASSPRTSAAEQFF
d_call: .; v_call: TRBV27; j_call: TRBJ1-2; clone_size: .; cdr3_nt: TGTGCCAGCAGTTGGGGCCCGACTGGGGGCTACACCTTC; cdr3_aa: CASSWGPTGGYTF
d_call: .; v_call: TRBV14; j_call: TRBJ2-3; clone_size: few; cdr3_nt: TGTGCCAGCAGCCGACAACCTATCCTTAGCACAGATACGCAGTATTTT; cdr3_aa: CASSRQPILSTDTQYF
d_call: TRBD1; v_call: TRBV18; j_call: TRBJ2-3; clone_size: .; cdr3_nt: TGTGCCAGCTCACAGGCCAGGGGGCGGACAGATACGCAGTATTTT; cdr3_aa: CASSQARGRTDTQYF
d_call: .; v_call: TRBV4-3; j_call: TRBJ2-3; clone_size: .; cdr3_nt: TGCGCCAGCAGCCAAGATCTCGCCGCGCCGCAGTATTTT; cdr3_aa: CASSQDLAAPQYF
d_call: TRBD2; v_call: TRBV28; j_call: TRBJ2-7; clone_size: few; cdr3_nt: TGTGCCAGCCGGGCGGGAGGGGTCCACGAGCAGTACTTC; cdr3_aa: CASRAGGVHEQYF